Below, one TCR beta chain is given with its context. This clonotype came up a few times. This clone's antigen is unknown. Germline is not matched at one junction end, which may reflect a read error. This sample's time point label indicates: persistent/refractory GD, antithyroid drugs over 5 years with positive TRAb. For both TCR sequencing and RNA sequencing, RNA was extracted from PBMCs using TRIzol. Graves' disease was diagnosed according to American Thyroid Association guidelines. Recruitment of patients was carried out at an endocrinology department in Xi'an, China. Each patient gave 9 to 10 milliliters of peripheral blood, collected in an EDTA anticoagulant tube. Ficoll Paque Plus density gradient separation was used to isolate PBMCs, and no additional T cell sorting was done. RNA quality was checked with an Agilent 2100 Bioanalyzer and agarose gel, and concentration with a NanoDrop 2000. The record originates from a study of regulatory T cells in long-lasting Graves disease (dated by TCRdb to the early 2020s). Describing the broader study: Persistent Graves' disease was defined as persistently positive TSH receptor autoantibodies together with antithyroid drug treatment for over 5 years. This study used TCR sequencing and RNA sequencing of peripheral blood to compare persistent Graves' disease patients against newly diagnosed Graves' disease patients. The study took place in China and was registered as a clinical trial. A total of around 35 samples underwent TCR sequencing, from roughly 13 patients with persistent Graves' disease and roughly 20 patients with newly diagnosed Graves' disease. On average, persistent Graves' disease patients in the clinical cohort had been on antithyroid drugs for around ten years.

To prepare the library, multiplex PCR was applied. Sequencing was performed on an Illumina HiSeq 4000. iRepertoire HTBI primers and Arm-PCR amplification of CDR3 regions were used to construct TCR beta libraries. Before sequencing, the PCR products underwent gel purification. In the source study's methods: Gene usage analysis of CDR3 amino acid clonotypes relied on the 60 or so TRBV and 15 or so TRBJ segments identified across samples. COPE and FqMerger were used to merge filtered high-quality paired reads into contigs. BLAST was used to align contigs to IMGT TRBV, TRBD and TRBJ reference genes, and CDR3 was defined according to IMGT. Any clonotype with a frequency above 0.1% was classified as a highly expanded clone. Repertoire diversity was measured by Shannon entropy, and V-J evenness by the Gini coefficient. A clonotype found in more than one individual was treated as public. The public reads were run again by TCRdb, first through fastp at Q25 and then through MiXCR, and only productive beta chains were kept. Duplicate CDR3 protein sequences are folded into a single record with the most common DNA and genes. The V and J calls shown here were made by TCRdb, not taken from the authors' results. This sample is represented by 700,000 or so distinct CDR3 sequences; about 30% of them were singletons. In total, the top ten clones hold about 42% of the sample.

The investigation overall reported the following: The authors noted that the small sample size was a limitation that may lower accuracy. More public clonotypes were shared among persistent patients (roughly 2,700) than among newly diagnosed patients (966). Only the TCR beta chain was sequenced and analyzed. The study examined only peripheral blood because the primary lesion, thyroid tissue, could not be accessed. Compared with newly diagnosed patients, patients with persistent Graves' disease had lower TCR Shannon entropy and fewer highly expanded clones, which suggests clonal expansion. TRBV28, TRBJ1-2 and TRBJ2-5 were preferentially used in persistent disease, while TRBV20-1 and TRBJ2-1 were favored in newly diagnosed disease.

The CDR3 goes from the cysteine to the phenylalanine over 20 residues. Only the CDR3 DNA is retained, 60 bases long and in frame from the first base. The chain joins TRBV12-3 or TRBV12-4 to TRBJ2-2; 12 middle bases align to TRBD1. The TCR originated in a female donor with Graves disease. The sample was peripheral blood mononuclear cells (PBMCs), taken when the disease was refractory, from a patient treated with antithyroid drugs. The DNA sequence is given as TGTGCCAGCAGTTTAGTCGGTCGATGGGGGGACAGGGGGCTTGACGGGGAGCCGTTTTTT. Its amino acids are CASSLVGRWGDRGLDGEPFF.